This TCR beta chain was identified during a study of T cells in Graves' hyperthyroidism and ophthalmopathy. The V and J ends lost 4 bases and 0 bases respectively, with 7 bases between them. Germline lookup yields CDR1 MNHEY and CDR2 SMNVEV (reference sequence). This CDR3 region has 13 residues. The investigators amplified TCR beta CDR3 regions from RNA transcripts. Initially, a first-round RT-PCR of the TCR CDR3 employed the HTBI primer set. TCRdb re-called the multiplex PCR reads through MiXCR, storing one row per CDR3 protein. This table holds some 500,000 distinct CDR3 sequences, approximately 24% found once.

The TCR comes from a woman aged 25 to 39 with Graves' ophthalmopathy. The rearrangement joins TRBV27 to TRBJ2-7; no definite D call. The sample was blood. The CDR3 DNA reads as TGTGCCAGCAGTTATCGATACTCCTACGAGCAGTACTTC. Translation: CASSYRYSYEQYF.